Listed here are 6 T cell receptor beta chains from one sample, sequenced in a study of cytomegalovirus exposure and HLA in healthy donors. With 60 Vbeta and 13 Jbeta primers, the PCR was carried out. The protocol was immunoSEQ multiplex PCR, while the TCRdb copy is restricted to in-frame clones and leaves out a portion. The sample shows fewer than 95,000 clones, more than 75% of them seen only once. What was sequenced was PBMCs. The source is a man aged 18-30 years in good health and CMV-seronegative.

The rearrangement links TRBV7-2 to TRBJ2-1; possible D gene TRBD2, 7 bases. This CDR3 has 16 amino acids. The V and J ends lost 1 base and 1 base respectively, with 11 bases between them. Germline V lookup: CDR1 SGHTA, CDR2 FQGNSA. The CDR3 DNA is TGTGCCAGCAGCTTAGTCGGGGGGCAATCCTACAATGAGCAGTTCTTC. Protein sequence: CASSLVGGQSYNEQFF.

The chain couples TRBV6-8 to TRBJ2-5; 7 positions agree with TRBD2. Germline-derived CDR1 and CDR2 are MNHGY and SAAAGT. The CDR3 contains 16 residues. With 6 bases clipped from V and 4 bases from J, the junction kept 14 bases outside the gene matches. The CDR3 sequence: CASRSGRDLGPETQYF. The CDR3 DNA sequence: TGTGCCAGCAGAAGTGGGAGGGACCTGGGCCCAGAGACCCAGTACTTC.

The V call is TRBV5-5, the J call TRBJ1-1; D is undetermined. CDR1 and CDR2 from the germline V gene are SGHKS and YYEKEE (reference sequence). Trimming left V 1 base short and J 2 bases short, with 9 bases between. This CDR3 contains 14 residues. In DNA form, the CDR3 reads TGTGCCAGCAGCTTGAGCGGCCGAAACACTGAAGCTTTCTTT. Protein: CASSLSGRNTEAFF.

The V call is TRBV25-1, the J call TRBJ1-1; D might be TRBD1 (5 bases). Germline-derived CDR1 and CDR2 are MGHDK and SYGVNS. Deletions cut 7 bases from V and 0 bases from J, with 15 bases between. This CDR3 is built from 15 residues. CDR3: CASTIRTMMNTEAFF. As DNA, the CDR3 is TGTGCCAGCACTATCAGGACAATGATGAACACTGAAGCTTTCTTT.

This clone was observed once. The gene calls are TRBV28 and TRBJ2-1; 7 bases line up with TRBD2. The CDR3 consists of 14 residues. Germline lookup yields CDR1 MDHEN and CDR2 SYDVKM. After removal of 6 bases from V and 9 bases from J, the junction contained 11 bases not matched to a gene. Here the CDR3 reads CASRGHAGEGEQFF. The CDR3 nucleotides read TGTGCCAGCAGGGGTCATGCGGGGGAGGGTGAGCAGTTCTTC.

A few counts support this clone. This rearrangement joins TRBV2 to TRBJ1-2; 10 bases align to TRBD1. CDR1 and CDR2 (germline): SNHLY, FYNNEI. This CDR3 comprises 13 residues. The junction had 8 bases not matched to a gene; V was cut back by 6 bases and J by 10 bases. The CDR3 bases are TGTGCCAGCAGATGGGGGACAGGGGACCCCTACACCTTC. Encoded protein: CASRWGTGDPYTF.